This T cell receptor (beta chain) was obtained from a study of cytomegalovirus exposure and HLA in healthy donors. About the research overall: The roughly 120 validation repertoires, a later analysis reported, used the same platform as the approximately 650 first-cohort repertoires.

TCRdb's copy holds only in-frame clones and misses some; the assay was immunoSEQ multiplex PCR. The table has 130,000 to 150,000 clones, roughly 89% seen once; the top ten hold roughly 9.2%. CDR1 and CDR2 (germline): SEHNR, FQNEAQ (reference sequence). V dropped 1 base and J dropped 6; count of bases not matched to a gene: 12. The CDR3 extends over 17 amino acids. Sequencing was done on a sample of PBMCs. The V call is TRBV7-9, the J call TRBJ2-3; TRBD2 matches at 8 bases. This sequence originates from a woman under 30 in good health and CMV-seropositive. CDR3 in DNA: TGTGCCAGCAGCTTAGGAGCTAGCGGGTATTTCATGGATACGCAGTATTTT. Translation gives CASSLGASGYFMDTQYF.